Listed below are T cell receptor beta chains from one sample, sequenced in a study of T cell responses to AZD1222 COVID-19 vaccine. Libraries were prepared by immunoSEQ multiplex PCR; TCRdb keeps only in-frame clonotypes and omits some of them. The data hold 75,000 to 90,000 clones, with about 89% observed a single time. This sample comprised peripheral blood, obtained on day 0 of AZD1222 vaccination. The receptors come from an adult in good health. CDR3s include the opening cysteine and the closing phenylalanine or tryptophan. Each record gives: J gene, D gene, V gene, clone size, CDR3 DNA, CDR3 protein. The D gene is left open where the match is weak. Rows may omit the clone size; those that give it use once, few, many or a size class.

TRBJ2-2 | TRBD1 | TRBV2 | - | TGTGCCAGCAGTGGGAGGCCAGGGGGCCCCGGGGAGCTGTTTTTT | CASSGRPGGPGELFF
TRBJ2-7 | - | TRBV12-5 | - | TGTGCTAGTGGTTTGGCCGTAGGCCACTCCTACGAGCAGTACTTC | CASGLAVGHSYEQYF
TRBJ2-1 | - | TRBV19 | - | TGTGCCAGTAGTCATTCTTCCGCCGATCCCGGTGAGCAGTTCTTC | CASSHSSADPGEQFF
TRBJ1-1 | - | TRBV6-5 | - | TGTGCCAGCAGGCCAATTGGCAGGGGGAACACTGAAGCTTTCTTT | CASRPIGRGNTEAFF
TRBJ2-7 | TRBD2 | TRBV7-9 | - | TGTGCCAGCAGCCCCCAAGGACTAGCGGGAAACGAGCAGTACTTC | CASSPQGLAGNEQYF
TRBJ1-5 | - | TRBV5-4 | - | TGTGCCAGCAGCTCAGAAAATCAGCCCCAGCATTTT | CASSSENQPQHF
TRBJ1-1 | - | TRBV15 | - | TGTGCCACCAGCAGAATTGAGGCGAACACTGAAGCTTTCTTT | CATSRIEANTEAFF
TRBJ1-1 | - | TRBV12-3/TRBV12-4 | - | TGTGCCAGCAGGAGGGTGATGGGCACTGAAGCTTTCTTT | CASRRVMGTEAFF
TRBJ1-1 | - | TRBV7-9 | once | TGTGCCAGCAGCTTAGAGGACGCGCGTGCTTTCTTT | CASSLEDARAFF
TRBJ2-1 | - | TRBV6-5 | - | TGTGCCAGCAGTCTCGGGACTCACTCCTACAATGAGCAGTTCTTC | CASSLGTHSYNEQFF
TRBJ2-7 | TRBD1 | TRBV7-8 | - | TGTGCCAGCAGCTTAATCGGGGCAGGGGGTCACGAGCAGTACTTC | CASSLIGAGGHEQYF
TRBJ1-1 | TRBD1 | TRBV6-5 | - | TGTGCCAGCAATACAGGGGTGAACACTGAAGCTTTCTTT | CASNTGVNTEAFF
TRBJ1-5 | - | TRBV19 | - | TGTGCCAGTACTCCACAGGGAGGGGGCAATCAGCCCCAGCATTTT | CASTPQGGGNQPQHF